The 15 T cell receptor beta chains below all came from one sample that was sequenced in a study of blood T cells in healthy people across ages. Next came a second PCR, run for about 7 to 12 cycles, which used a sample-barcoded 5' primer along with a J-beta primer mix. TCRdb reprocessed the 5' RACE reads with MiXCR, giving one entry per CDR3 protein. The sample carries about 930,000 distinct CDR3 sequences, approximately 32% recorded once. These sequences were also reported in another study, on T cells of mothers and their children.

What was sequenced was blood. The receptors here all came from a woman aged 40 to 49 in good health.

This clonotype was detected a few times. The V and J genes are TRBV11-2 and TRBJ1-3; 8 bases map to TRBD1. V gave up 5 bases and J gave up 2 bases; unmatched junction bases: 5. CDR1 is SGHAT, CDR2 FQNNGV, per germline. This CDR3 region has 15 residues. The CDR3 region has the DNA TGTGCCAGCAGCCCGGACAGGGCCGCTGGAAACACCATATATTTT. Amino acids: CASSPDRAAGNTIYF.

The chain employs TRBV20-1 and TRBJ2-7, with D possibly matching TRBD1 (6 bases). Germline V gene data show CDR1 as DFQATT and CDR2 as SNEGSKA (reference sequence). Trimming removed 3 bases at V and 1 base at J, with 10 bases between. This CDR3 region has 13 residues. In DNA, the CDR3 is TGCAGTGCTAGCGAAGGGGGATCCTACGAGCAGTACTTC. As protein: CSASEGGSYEQYF.

The chain is built from TRBV7-9 and TRBJ1-4; TRBD1 matches at 8 bases. The CDR3 totals 15 residues. The germline V gene encodes CDR1 SEHNR and CDR2 FQNEAQ (reference sequence). Trimming cost V 4 bases and J 4 bases; bases outside gene matches: 5. CDR3 sequence (DNA): TGTGCCAGCAGCTACTGGACAGGGCTTAATGAAAAACTGTTTTTT. Residues: CASSYWTGLNEKLFF.

This clonotype was observed a handful of times. The rearrangement joins TRBV20-1 to TRBJ2-3, with 7 bases identical to TRBD1. CDR1 DFQATT and CDR2 SNEGSKA come from the germline V gene (reference sequence). V shed 2 bases and J 2 bases; nucleotides not matched to a gene: 10. The CDR3 has 16 residues. The CDR3 spells CSARPIRDRYTDTQYF. The CDR3 DNA follows: TGCAGTGCTAGACCTATACGGGACAGATACACAGATACGCAGTATTTT.

This clonotype was detected only once. CDR3 nucleotide sequence: TGTGCCAGCAATCATCAGGGACAGCCCCAGCATTTT. As protein: CASNHQGQPQHF. The chain is built from TRBV13 and TRBJ1-5; D might be TRBD1 (5 bases). The CDR3 is made up of 12 amino acids. V lost 7 bases to trimming and J lost 7 bases, with 11 bases between them. Per germline, CDR1 PRHDT and CDR2 FYEKMQ (reference sequence).

The rearrangement joins TRBV6-5 to TRBJ2-1; D is unclear. The CDR3 consists of 16 residues. Germline assignment: CDR1 MNHEY and CDR2 SVGAGI. V dropped 6 bases and J dropped 0 bases, with 15 bases sitting between them. The CDR3 reads CASSSTRLRSYNEQFF. CDR3 in DNA: TGTGCCAGCAGCTCGACCCGACTCCGCTCCTACAATGAGCAGTTCTTC.

The V and J genes are TRBV15 and TRBJ1-1; D unclear. Germline loops: CDR1 LNHNV, CDR2 YYDKDF (reference sequence). The CDR3 covers 13 residues. The germline V and J ends were trimmed by 0 bases and 10 bases, with 12 bases remaining between them. The CDR3 nucleotides read TGTGCCACCAGCAGAGACCCGGGCACTCGAGCTTTCTTT. It yields the protein CATSRDPGTRAFF.

Ten or more counts support this clonotype. The J gene is TRBJ2-3, the V gene TRBV29-1; 13 nucleotides line up with TRBD2. Germline CDR1 reads SQVTM; CDR2 reads ANQGSEA. The CDR3 length is 14 residues. V lost 4 bases to trimming and J lost 9 bases; unmatched junction nucleotides: 7. The CDR3 region is CSVGTSGGAGTQYF. The CDR3 DNA is TGCAGCGTTGGAACTAGCGGGGGGGCCGGGACGCAGTATTTT.

This chain connects TRBV12-3 or TRBV12-4 to TRBJ1-4, with 7 bases fitting TRBD1. The CDR3 covers 14 residues. With 5 bases clipped from V and 8 bases from J, the junction kept 8 bases outside the gene matches. The CDR3 is CASSTAGQKEKLFF. Here the CDR3 DNA reads TGTGCCAGCAGTACCGCGGGACAGAAGGAAAAACTGTTTTTT.

This clonotype turned up a few times. V and J are TRBV18 and TRBJ1-1; 9 nucleotides agree with TRBD1. This CDR3 spans 16 amino acids. Trimming removed 6 bases from V and 1 base from J; junction bases left unmatched: 9. CDR1 and CDR2 from the germline V gene are KGHSH and LQKENI. This CDR3 is CASSRDRALRNTEAFF. The CDR3 region has the DNA TGTGCCAGCTCCCGGGACAGGGCGTTGCGGAACACTGAAGCTTTCTTT.

The chain has TRBV19 and TRBJ1-2; D may be TRBD1 (5 bases). Per the germline V gene, CDR1 is LNHDA and CDR2 is SQIVND (reference sequence). Between the trimmed V and J ends, which lost 7 bases and 8 bases, there was a span of 14 bases. CDR3 size: 12 residues. The DNA of the CDR3 is TGTGCCAGTACCCGGGGCCTGGAAGGCTACACCTTC. Translating gives CASTRGLEGYTF.

A single count supports this clonotype. This chain connects TRBV24-1 to TRBJ2-2; D perhaps matches TRBD1 (5 bases). Germline-derived CDR1 and CDR2 are KGHDR and SFDVKD. Deletions cut 4 bases from V and 6 bases from J, with 8 bases between. The CDR3 runs 13 residues. The CDR3 bases are TGTGCCACCAGTGACAGGGCGGCCGGGGAGCTGTTTTTT. It is translated as CATSDRAAGELFF.

There are a few counts of this clonotype. The chain carries TRBV4-1 and TRBJ2-7; D might be TRBD1 (5 bases). With 1 base removed from V and 7 bases from J, the gap between germline ends came to 17 bases. Germline CDR1 is MGHRA and CDR2 is YSYEKL. The CDR3 extends over 15 amino acids. The CDR3 region has the DNA TGCGCCAGCAGCCAAGCGGAGACAGCCTCCTTTGAGCAGTACTTC. Translating it yields CASSQAETASFEQYF.

This clonotype came up a few times. This sequence joins TRBV20-1 and TRBJ1-5; no reliable D call. The V gene's germline CDR1 is DFQATT and CDR2 SNEGSKA (reference sequence). The CDR3 is 14 amino acids. With 1 base removed from V and 1 base from J, the gap between germline ends came to 8 bases. CDR3 protein: CSARGHASNQPQHF. CDR3 sequence (DNA): TGCAGTGCTAGAGGTCATGCGAGCAATCAGCCCCAGCATTTT.

The J gene is TRBJ1-6, the V gene TRBV27, with unresolved D. The germline CDR1 and CDR2 sequences are MNHEY and SMNVEV (reference sequence). The CDR3 extends over 17 amino acids. V was trimmed by 1 base and J by 9 bases, leaving 19 bases between them. The CDR3 protein is CASSLFPTGSRGSPLHF. The CDR3 bases are TGTGCCAGCAGTTTATTCCCTACGGGCAGCCGGGGTTCACCCCTCCACTTT.